This T cell receptor (beta chain) was sequenced for a study of cytotoxic CD8 clonotypes in ibrutinib-treated CLL. Study in general: Response sampling took place at median about 12 months of treatment, range 6 to 36.

Libraries were prepared by immunoSEQ multiplex PCR; TCRdb keeps only in-frame clonotypes and omits some of them. This table has tens of thousands of clones, almost 70% appearing once. V lost 2 bases to trimming and J lost 4 bases; unmatched junction nucleotides: 3. CDR1 and CDR2 (germline): SGHTA, FQGTGA. The CDR3 consists of 16 residues. Source: PBMCs, taken after 12 months of ibrutinib treatment. This chain links TRBV7-3 with TRBJ2-5; 14 nucleotides line up with TRBD2. The sequence was collected from a human donor with chronic lymphocytic leukemia. CDR3 sequence (DNA): TGTGCCAGCAGCTTAGGGACTAGCGGGAGAACAGAGACCCAGTACTTC. It is translated as CASSLGTSGRTETQYF. The full variable domain, completed using reference TRBV7-3 and TRBJ2-5, is GAGVSQTPSNKVTEKGKYVELRCDPISGHTALYWYRQSLGQGPEFLIYFQGTGAADDSGLPNDRFFAVRPEGSVSTLKIQRTERGDSAVYLCASSLGTSGRTETQYFGPGTRLLVL.